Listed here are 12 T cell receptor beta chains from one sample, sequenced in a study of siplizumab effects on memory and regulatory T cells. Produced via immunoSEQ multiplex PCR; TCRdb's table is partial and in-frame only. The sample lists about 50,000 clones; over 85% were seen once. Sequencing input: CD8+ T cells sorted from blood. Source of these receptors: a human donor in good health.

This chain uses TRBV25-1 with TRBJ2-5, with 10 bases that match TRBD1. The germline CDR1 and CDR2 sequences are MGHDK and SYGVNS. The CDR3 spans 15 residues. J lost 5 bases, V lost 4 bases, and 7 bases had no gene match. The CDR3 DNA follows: TGTGCCAGCAGTGCGGGACAGGGGCCGTACGAGACCCAGTACTTC. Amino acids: CASSAGQGPYETQYF.

In nucleotides, the CDR3 is TGTGCCAGCGGATTGCAGGGGGGCTCCAATCAGCCCCAGCATTTT. Amino acids: CASGLQGGSNQPQHF. The chain carries TRBV27 and TRBJ1-5, with 7 nucleotides matching TRBD1. The CDR3 has 15 residues. Germline CDR1 MNHEY, CDR2 SMNVEV (reference sequence). J lost 3 bases, V lost 8 bases, and 10 bases had no gene match.

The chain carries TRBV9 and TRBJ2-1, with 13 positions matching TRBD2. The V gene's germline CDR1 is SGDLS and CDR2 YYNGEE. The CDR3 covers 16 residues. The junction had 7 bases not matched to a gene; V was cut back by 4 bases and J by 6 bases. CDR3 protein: CASSTQGTSGTNEQFF. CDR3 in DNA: TGTGCCAGCAGCACCCAGGGGACTAGCGGGACCAATGAGCAGTTCTTC.

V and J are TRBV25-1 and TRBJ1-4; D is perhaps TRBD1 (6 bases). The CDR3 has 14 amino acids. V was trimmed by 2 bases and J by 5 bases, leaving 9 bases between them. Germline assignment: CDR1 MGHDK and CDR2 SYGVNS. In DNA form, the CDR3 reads TGTGCCAGCAGTGAAACAGGGAAGAATGAAAAACTGTTTTTT. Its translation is CASSETGKNEKLFF.

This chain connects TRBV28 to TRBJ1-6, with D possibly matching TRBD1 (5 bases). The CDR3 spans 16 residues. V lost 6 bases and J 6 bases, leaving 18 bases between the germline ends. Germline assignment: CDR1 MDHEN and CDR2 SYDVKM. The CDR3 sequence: CASRQDTFVGNSPLHF. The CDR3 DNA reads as TGTGCCAGCAGACAGGACACTTTTGTTGGTAATTCACCCCTCCACTTT.

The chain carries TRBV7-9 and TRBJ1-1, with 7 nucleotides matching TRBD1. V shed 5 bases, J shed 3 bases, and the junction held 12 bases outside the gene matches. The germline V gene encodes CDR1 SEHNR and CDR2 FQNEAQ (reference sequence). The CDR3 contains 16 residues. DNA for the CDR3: TGTGCCAGCAGCCCCGAGACAGGGCCGGAGGACACTGAAGCTTTCTTT. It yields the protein CASSPETGPEDTEAFF.

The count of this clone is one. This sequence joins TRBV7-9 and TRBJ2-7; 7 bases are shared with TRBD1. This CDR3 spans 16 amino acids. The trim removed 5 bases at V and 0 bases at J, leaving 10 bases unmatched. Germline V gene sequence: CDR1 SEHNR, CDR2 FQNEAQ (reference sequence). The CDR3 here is CASSDYGTVSSYEQYF. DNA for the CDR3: TGTGCCAGCAGCGACTACGGGACAGTGAGCTCCTACGAGCAGTACTTC.

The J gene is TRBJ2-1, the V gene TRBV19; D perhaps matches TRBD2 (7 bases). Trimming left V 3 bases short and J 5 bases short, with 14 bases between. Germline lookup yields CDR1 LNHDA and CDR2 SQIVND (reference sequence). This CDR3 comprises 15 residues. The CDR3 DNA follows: TGTGCCAGTAGTATGGTGGGAGGGGGTAACAATGAGCAGTTCTTC. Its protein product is CASSMVGGGNNEQFF.

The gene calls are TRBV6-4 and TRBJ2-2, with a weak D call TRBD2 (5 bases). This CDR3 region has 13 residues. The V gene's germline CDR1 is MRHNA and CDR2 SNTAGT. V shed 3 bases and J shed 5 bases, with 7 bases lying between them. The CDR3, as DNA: TGTGCCAGCAGTGATAGAGGGACCGGGGAGCTGTTTTTT. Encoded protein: CASSDRGTGELFF.

CDR3 in amino acids: CSVGDWGWGTQYF. CDR3 in DNA: TGCAGCGTTGGGGACTGGGGGTGGGGCACGCAGTATTTT. The chain has TRBV29-1 and TRBJ2-3; D is possibly TRBD2 (6 bases). The CDR3 runs to 13 residues. Germline-derived CDR1 and CDR2 are SQVTM and ANQGSEA. The V gene lost 4 bases and the J gene lost 9 bases, with 17 bases spanning the gap.

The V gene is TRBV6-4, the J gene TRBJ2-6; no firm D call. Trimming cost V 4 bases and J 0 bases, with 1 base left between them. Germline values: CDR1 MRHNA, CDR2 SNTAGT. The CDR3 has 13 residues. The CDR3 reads CASSGSGANVLTF. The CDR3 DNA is TGTGCCAGCAGTGGCTCTGGGGCCAACGTCCTGACTTTC.

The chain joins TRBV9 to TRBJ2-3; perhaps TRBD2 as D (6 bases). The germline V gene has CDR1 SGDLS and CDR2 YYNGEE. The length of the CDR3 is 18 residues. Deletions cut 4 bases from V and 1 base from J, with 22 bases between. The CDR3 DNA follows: TGTGCCAGCAGCCTCCCCCGAGGGTGGGAGGACGGCACAGATACGCAGTATTTT. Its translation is CASSLPRGWEDGTDTQYF.